The 8 T cell receptor beta chains listed next were all sequenced from one sample in a study of T-cell reconstitution after alpha-beta-depleted transplantation in children. Unique molecular identifiers were built into the TCRbeta library. Each CDR3 protein gets one entry after TCRdb re-called the PCR reads with MiXCR. The sample lists 640,000 or so distinct CDR3 sequences, roughly 17% occurring once. The sample consisted of PBMCs from the stem cell graft donor, taken from the stem cell graft. These receptors were obtained from a human donor who donated a stem cell graft to a child with acute myeloid leukemia.

The gene calls are TRBV5-1 and TRBJ2-1, with 7 bases fitting TRBD1. CDR3 length equals 16 residues. CDR1 is SGHRS, CDR2 YFSETQ, per germline. V was clipped by 3 bases and J by 2 bases; unmatched bases: 8. The DNA of the CDR3 is TGCGCCAGCAGCTCCCCGACAGGGAATCCCTACAATGAGCAGTTCTTC. Its protein product is CASSSPTGNPYNEQFF.

The table lists this clonotype with many counts. The genes are TRBV20-1 and TRBJ2-3; 8 bases are a match to TRBD2. This CDR3 is built from 14 residues. CDR1 DFQATT and CDR2 SNEGSKA come from the germline V gene (reference sequence). Trimming at V came to 6 bases and at J to 6 bases, leaving 11 bases not matched to a gene. CDR3 sequence reads: CSALGGGPRDTQYF. The CDR3 bases are TGCAGTGCCCTCGGGGGGGGCCCAAGGGATACGCAGTATTTT.

This clonotype was detected only a few times. This rearrangement joins TRBV7-2 to TRBJ2-7; D remains ambiguous. Germline CDR1 SGHTA, CDR2 FQGNSA. The CDR3 totals 12 residues. V shed 2 bases and J shed 6 bases, with 8 bases lying between them. CDR3 amino acids: CASSLSASEQYF. As DNA, the CDR3 is TGTGCCAGCAGCTTATCGGCCTCCGAGCAGTACTTC.

This clonotype has a count of ten or more. The CDR3 region is CATQGNYGYTF. CDR3 in DNA: TGTGCCACACAGGGGAACTATGGCTACACCTTC. This chain uses TRBV10-3 with TRBJ1-2; 7 nucleotides agree with TRBD1. The germline V gene encodes CDR1 ENHRY and CDR2 SYGVKD. The junction had 1 base not matched to a gene; V was cut back by 10 bases and J by 2 bases. The CDR3 is 11 residues long.

This clonotype was detected a few times. The gene calls are TRBV5-1 and TRBJ2-7, with D maybe TRBD1 (5 bases). From germline, CDR1 is SGHRS and CDR2 YFSETQ. V lost 4 bases and J lost 4, with 12 bases in between. CDR3 size: 13 residues. CDR3 nucleotide sequence: TGCGCCAGCAGCAAGGGGCCGGAATACGAGCAGTACGTC. It specifies CASSKGPEYEQYV.

This clonotype has at least ten counts. The chain combines TRBV5-5 with TRBJ2-5, with D possibly being TRBD2 (5 bases). The CDR3 is 14 amino acids. The V end was cut by 1 base, the J end by 2 bases, with 9 bases between. Looked up from germline, CDR1 is SGHKS and CDR2 is YYEKEE (reference sequence). CDR3 protein: CASSLQRPQETQYF. The CDR3 DNA reads as TGTGCCAGCAGCTTGCAGCGGCCTCAAGAGACCCAGTACTTC.

This clonotype turned up a few times. The CDR3 bases are TGTGCCAGCAGCGGAGGGCCGGACAGGGCGACCTACGAGCAGTACTTC. Its translation is CASSGGPDRATYEQYF. The chain is built from TRBV11-1 and TRBJ2-7, with 8 bases identical to TRBD1. Losses at the gene ends were 5 bases for V and 2 bases for J; bases not matched to a gene: 11. Germline assignment: CDR1 SGHAT and CDR2 FQDESV (reference sequence). The CDR3 is made up of 16 amino acids.

V and J are TRBV12-3 or TRBV12-4 and TRBJ2-1; the D gene is possibly TRBD2 (6 bases). V gave up 5 bases and J gave up 0 bases, with 14 bases separating them. The CDR3 sequence is 16 residues long. Written as DNA, the CDR3 is TGTGCCAGCAGTCCCACTTCAGCGGGCTCCTACAATGAGCAGTTCTTC. This translates into CASSPTSAGSYNEQFF.